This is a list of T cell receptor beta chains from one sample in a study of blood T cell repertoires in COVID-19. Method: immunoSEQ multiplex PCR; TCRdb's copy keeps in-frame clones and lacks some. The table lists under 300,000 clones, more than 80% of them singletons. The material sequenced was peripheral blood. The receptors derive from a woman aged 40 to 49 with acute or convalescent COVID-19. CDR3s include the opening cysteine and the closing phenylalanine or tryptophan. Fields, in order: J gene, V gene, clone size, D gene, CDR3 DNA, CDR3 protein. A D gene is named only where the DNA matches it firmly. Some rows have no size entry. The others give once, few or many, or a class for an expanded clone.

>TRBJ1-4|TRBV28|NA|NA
TGTGCCAGCTCACGACAGTTTAATGAAAAACTGTTTTTT
CASSRQFNEKLFF
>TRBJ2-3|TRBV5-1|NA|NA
TGCGCCAGCAGCTTGGGGGCCCCGGATACGCAGTATTTT
CASSLGAPDTQYF
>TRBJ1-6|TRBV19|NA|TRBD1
TGTGCCAGTAGGACAAACAGGGGGAGGAATTCACCCCTCCACTTT
CASRTNRGRNSPLHF
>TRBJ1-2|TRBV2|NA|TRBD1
TGTGCCAGCACACCCCCAGGGGGGAGCTATGGCTACACCTTC
CASTPPGGSYGYTF
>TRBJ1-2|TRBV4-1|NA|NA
TGCGCCAGCAGCCATTGGAGGGTGGCGGGCTCTACCGTATACCCTTATGGCTACACCTTC
CASSHWRVAGSTVYPYGYTF
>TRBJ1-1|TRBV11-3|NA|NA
TGTGCCAGCAGCTGGACCAAGGGAGGGGCAGCTTTCTTT
CASSWTKGGAAFF
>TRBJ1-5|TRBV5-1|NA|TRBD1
TGCGCCAGCAGCTGGGGACAGGGTGGTCAGCCCCAGCATTTT
CASSWGQGGQPQHF
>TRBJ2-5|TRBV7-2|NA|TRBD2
TGTGCCAGCAGCTACCTCAACCCGACTAGCGGTGCTTGGACCCAGTACTTC
CASSYLNPTSGAWTQYF
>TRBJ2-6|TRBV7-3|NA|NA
TGTGCCAGCAGCTTTTCAAGAGGGCCATACTCTGGGGCCAACGTCCTGACTTTC
CASSFSRGPYSGANVLTF
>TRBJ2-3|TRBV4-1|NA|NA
TGCGCCAGCAGCCAAGGTGGACAGCAAACAGATACGCAGTATTTT
CASSQGGQQTDTQYF
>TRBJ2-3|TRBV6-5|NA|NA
TGTGCCAGCAGTTACTCGTATAGCACATCCACAGATACGCAGTATTTT
CASSYSYSTSTDTQYF
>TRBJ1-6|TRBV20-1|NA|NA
TGCAGTGCTGGGTGGGACAAACCCCTCCACTTT
CSAGWDKPLHF
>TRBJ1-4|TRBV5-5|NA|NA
TGTGCCAGCCCGCGAGGGCTTAATGAAAAACTGTTTTTT
CASPRGLNEKLFF
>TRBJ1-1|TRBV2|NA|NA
TGTGCCGGGATATTAGGGCAGGGTAGGAACACTGAAGCTTTCTTT
CAGILGQGRNTEAFF
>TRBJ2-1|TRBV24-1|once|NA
TGTGCCACCAGTGATTGGACAGAGAATGAGCAGTTCTTC
CATSDWTENEQFF
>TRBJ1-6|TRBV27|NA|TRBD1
TGTGCCAGCAGTCAAAGGGGGCAGGCTAATTCACCCCTCCACTTT
CASSQRGQANSPLHF
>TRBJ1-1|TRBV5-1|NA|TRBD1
TGCGCCAGCAGCTTGACAGGGGCTGAAGCTTTCTTT
CASSLTGAEAFF
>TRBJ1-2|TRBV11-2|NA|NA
TGTGCCAGCAGCTTAGGTCAGGGATATGGCTACACCTTC
CASSLGQGYGYTF
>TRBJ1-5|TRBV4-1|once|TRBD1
TGCGCCAGCAGCCAGGGACAGGGGCCATATCAGCCCCAGCATTTT
CASSQGQGPYQPQHF
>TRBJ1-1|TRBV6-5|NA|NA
TGTGCCAGCAGTTACGCCGAACTCAACACTGAAGCTTTCTTT
CASSYAELNTEAFF
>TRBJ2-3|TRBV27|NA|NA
TGTGCCAGCAGTTGGAGGGGAGGATTCACAGATACGCAGTATTTT
CASSWRGGFTDTQYF
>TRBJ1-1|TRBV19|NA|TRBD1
TGTGCCAGTTTGCTAGGGGGCGGACACACTGAAGCTTTCTTT
CASLLGGGHTEAFF
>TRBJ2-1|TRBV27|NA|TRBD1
TGTGCCAGCAGTACATTAAAATCAGGGGGCGACTACAATGAGCAGTTCTTC
CASSTLKSGGDYNEQFF
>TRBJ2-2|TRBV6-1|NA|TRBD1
TGTGCCAGCAGTGAACAGGGACAGGGGACCGGGGAGCTGTTTTTT
CASSEQGQGTGELFF
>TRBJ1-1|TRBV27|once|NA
TGTGCCAGCAGTTCACCAGCGGGGAACACTGAAGCTTTCTTT
CASSSPAGNTEAFF
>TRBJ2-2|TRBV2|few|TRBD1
TGTGCCTCCGGGACAGGGGTCGGGGAGCTGTTTTTT
CASGTGVGELFF
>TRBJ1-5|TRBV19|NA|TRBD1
TGTGCCAGTAGTACCCTGACAGGGTTAGAGGTGCCCCAGCATTTT
CASSTLTGLEVPQHF
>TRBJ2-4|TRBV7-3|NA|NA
TGTGCCAGCAGCTTAGGAGGCGTCGGGGGTATTCAGTACTTC
CASSLGGVGGIQYF
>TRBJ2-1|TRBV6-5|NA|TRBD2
TGTGCCAGCAGAAAAAGCGGGGGGGCCGGCCGGGAGCAGTTCTTC
CASRKSGGAGREQFF
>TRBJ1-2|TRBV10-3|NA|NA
TGTGCCATCACCGGGTCTGAGCGCAACTATGGCTACACCTTC
CAITGSERNYGYTF
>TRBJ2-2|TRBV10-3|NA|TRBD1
TGTGCCATAACACTGGACAGGGGGTGGGAGCTGTTTTTT
CAITLDRGWELFF
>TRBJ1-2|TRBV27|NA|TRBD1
TGTGCCAGCAGTTTATCGACAGGGGGTAATGGCTACACCTTC
CASSLSTGGNGYTF
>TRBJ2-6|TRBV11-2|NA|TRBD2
TGTGCCAGCAGCCTCCTACGGGGGGAAGGGGCCAACGTCCTGACTTTC
CASSLLRGEGANVLTF
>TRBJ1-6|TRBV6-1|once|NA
TGTGCCAGCAGTGAAGGGACAGAGAATTCACCCCTCCACTTT
CASSEGTENSPLHF
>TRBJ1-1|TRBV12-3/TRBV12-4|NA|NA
TGTGCCAGCAGCACGACAGTGCGCACTGAAGCTTTCTTT
CASSTTVRTEAFF
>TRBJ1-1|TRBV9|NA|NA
TGTGCCAGCAGCCGAATAGGGGTGAACACTGAAGCTTTCTTT
CASSRIGVNTEAFF
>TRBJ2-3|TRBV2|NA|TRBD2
TGTGCCAGCAGTTTCCTAGCGGACACAGATACGCAGTATTTT
CASSFLADTDTQYF
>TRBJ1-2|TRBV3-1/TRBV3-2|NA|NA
TGTGCCAGCAGCCAAGATACCGGGGGAGGCTACACCTTC
CASSQDTGGGYTF
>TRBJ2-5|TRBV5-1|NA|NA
TGCGCCAGCAGCACTCTACTTAAAGAGACCCAGTACTTC
CASSTLLKETQYF
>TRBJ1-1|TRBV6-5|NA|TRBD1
TGTGCCAGCAGTTACAGGGGGCTAGGCACTGAAGCTTTCTTT
CASSYRGLGTEAFF
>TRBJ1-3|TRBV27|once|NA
TGTGCCAGCAGTTCAGGATACTCTGGAAACACCATATATTTT
CASSSGYSGNTIYF
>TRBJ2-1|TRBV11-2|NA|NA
TGTGCCAGCAGCTTAACTAATCCGGGTGAGCAGTTCTTC
CASSLTNPGEQFF
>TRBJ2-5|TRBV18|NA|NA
TGTGCCAGCTCACCACTTTCACTAGCAGAAGAGACCCAGTACTTC
CASSPLSLAEETQYF
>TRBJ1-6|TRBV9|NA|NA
TGTGCCAGCAGCGGCAGGAGGGGGGGCGAGTCACCCCTCCACTTT
CASSGRRGGESPLHF
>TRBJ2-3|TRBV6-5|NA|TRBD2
TGTGCCAGCAGTAGATTGGCGGGGGGCACAGATACGCAGTATTTT
CASSRLAGGTDTQYF
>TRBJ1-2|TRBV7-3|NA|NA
TGTGCCAGCAGCCCCCGGGGAGGCGGGTATGGCTACACCTTC
CASSPRGGGYGYTF
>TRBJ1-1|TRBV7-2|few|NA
TGTGCCAGCAGCTTGAGTAACAGGGTCACTGAAGCTTTCTTT
CASSLSNRVTEAFF
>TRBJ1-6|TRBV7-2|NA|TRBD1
TGTGCCAGCAGCTTCGGACAGGGGAGTTCACCCCTCCACTTT
CASSFGQGSSPLHF
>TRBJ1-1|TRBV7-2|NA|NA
TGTGCCAGCAGCCCAAGTAGGGGAGGGAGTACTTTCTTT
CASSPSRGGSTFF
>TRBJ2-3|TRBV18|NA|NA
TGTGCCAGCTCACCGCGGGGGCCGGGGACAGATACGCAGTATTTT
CASSPRGPGTDTQYF
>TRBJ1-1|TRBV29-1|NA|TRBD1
TGCAGCGTTTATGAAACAGGGGGCGTCGGAACTGAAGCTTTCTTT
CSVYETGGVGTEAFF
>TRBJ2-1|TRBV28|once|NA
TGTGCCAGCAGTTTAGCGGGGCCCCGCTATGAGCAGTTCTTC
CASSLAGPRYEQFF
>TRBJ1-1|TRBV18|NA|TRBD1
TGTGCCAGCTCGCTTCAACAGGGGGCGGAAACTGAAGCTTTCTTT
CASSLQQGAETEAFF
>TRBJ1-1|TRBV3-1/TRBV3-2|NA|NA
TGTGCCAGCAGCCAAGATTTAAGACTTCGGAACACTGAAGCTTTCTTT
CASSQDLRLRNTEAFF
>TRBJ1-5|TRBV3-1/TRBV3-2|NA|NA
TGTGCCAGCAGCCAAGCGGGGAATCAGCCCCAGCATTTT
CASSQAGNQPQHF
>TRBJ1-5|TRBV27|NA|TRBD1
TGTGCCACACCCTACAGGGGCGGACGCAATCAGCCCCAGCATTTT
CATPYRGGRNQPQHF
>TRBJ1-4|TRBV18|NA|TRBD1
TGTGCCAGCTCACCACCGGGGCAGGGGGGTGAAAAACTGTTTTTT
CASSPPGQGGEKLFF
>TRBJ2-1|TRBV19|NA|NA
TGTGCCAGTAGTATAACGGGGAGACACAATGAGCAGTTCTTC
CASSITGRHNEQFF
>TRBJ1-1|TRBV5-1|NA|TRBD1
TGCGCCAGCAGCGGGACAGGCATGGACACTGAAGCTTTCTTT
CASSGTGMDTEAFF